Shown below are 26 T cell receptor beta chains from a single sample sequenced in a study of human T cells and chemical hapten exposure. As to time point: pre-sensitization, week 0. The treatment was: therapeutic diphenylcyclopropenone sensitization with weekly scalp DPC. TCRdb independently ran MiXCR on the RACE reads; one entry per CDR3 protein. The table includes 300,000 to 450,000 distinct CDR3 sequences, 5.1% detected once. This material consisted of whole blood, taken in connection with sensitization to the hapten diphenylcyclopropenone (DPC). These receptors all come from a woman in her fifties or sixties with alopecia areata. Some clones in this sample may be carry-over from other donors' samples.

The chain links TRBV7-6 to TRBJ2-5; TRBD2 aligns across 12 bases. After removal of 1 base from V and 4 bases from J, the junction contained 4 bases not matched to a gene. CDR3 length: 16 residues. CDR1 SGHVS and CDR2 FNYEAQ come from the germline V gene. The CDR3 nucleotides are TGTGCCAGCAGCTTAGGACTAGCGGGGGAATCAGAGACCCAGTACTTC. This codes for CASSLGLAGESETQYF.

This clonotype was counted many times. V gene TRBV7-7 combines with J gene TRBJ2-3; no clear D. This CDR3 comprises 16 residues. Trimming shortened V by 5 bases and J by 0 bases, and 15 bases separated the two germline ends. Germline CDR1 reads SSHAT; CDR2 reads FNYEAQ (reference sequence). CDR3 DNA: TGTGCCAGCAGCCCGGAAATATTGACTAGCACAGATACGCAGTATTTT. Translated, it gives CASSPEILTSTDTQYF.

Of note for this clonotype: This sequence may be a read error, since a much larger clone differs from it by one base. V is TRBV6-6 and J is TRBJ2-1; 12 nucleotides agree with TRBD2. J was trimmed by 8 bases and V by 7 bases; bases with no gene match: 6. The CDR3 sequence is 14 residues long. Germline V gene data show CDR1 as MNHNY and CDR2 as SVGAGI (reference sequence). CDR3 region: CASNRLAGDHEQFF. The CDR3 region has the DNA TGTGCCAGCAATCGACTAGCGGGAGACCATGAGCAGTTCTTC.

This sequence joins TRBV12-3 or TRBV12-4 and TRBJ2-3; a weak D match, TRBD1 (6 bases). The CDR3 spans 15 residues. Trimming took off 6 bases at V and 0 bases at J, with 13 bases between the two ends. The CDR3 region has the DNA TGTGCCAGCAGACCTGACAGGCTTAGCACAGATACGCAGTATTTT. Translating it yields CASRPDRLSTDTQYF.

The chain carries TRBV12-3 or TRBV12-4 and TRBJ2-4, with D possibly TRBD2 on 5 matching bases. The CDR3 loop spans 14 amino acids. Trimming removed 5 bases from V and 8 bases from J, with 16 bases in between. The DNA of the CDR3 is TGTGCCAGCAGTCCCGAGAGCGGTCGGGACATTCAGTACTTC. Encoded protein: CASSPESGRDIQYF.

The sample holds a few counts of this clonotype. The chain couples TRBV12-3 or TRBV12-4 to TRBJ1-5; a weak D match, TRBD1 (6 bases). The length of the CDR3 is 16 residues. V dropped 2 bases and J dropped 0 bases, with 11 bases sitting between them. Here the CDR3 reads CASSLQEGDSNQPQHF. Here the CDR3 DNA reads TGTGCCAGCAGTTTACAGGAGGGGGATAGCAATCAGCCCCAGCATTTT.

In this sample, this clonotype turned up many times. The chain carries TRBV7-8 and TRBJ2-2; 14 nucleotides align to TRBD2. The V gene end was trimmed by 5 bases and the J gene end by 0 bases; junction bases not matched to a gene: 5. This CDR3 region has 18 residues. Germline CDR1 reads SGHVS; CDR2 reads FQNEAQ. As DNA, the CDR3 is TGTGCCAGCAGCGGGGGACTAGCGGGGGCTTCGAACACCGGGGAGCTGTTTTTT. It translates to CASSGGLAGASNTGELFF.

The V gene is TRBV29-1, the J gene TRBJ2-1, with 15 bases identical to TRBD2. There are 14 residues in the CDR3. Germline V CDR1 and CDR2: SQVTM, ANQGSEA. V was clipped by 7 bases and J by 8 bases; unmatched bases: 6. DNA of the CDR3: TGCAGCGAACGGACTAGCGGGAGGGTCCATGAGCAGTTCTTC. As protein: CSERTSGRVHEQFF.

The J gene is TRBJ1-2, the V gene TRBV20-1; a possible D gene is TRBD1 (6 bases). Trimming removed 5 bases from V and 1 base from J, with 20 bases in between. Looked up from germline, CDR1 is DFQATT and CDR2 is SNEGSKA (reference sequence). This CDR3 has 16 residues. This CDR3 reads CSAAPIQGRSNYGYTF. CDR3 DNA sequence: TGCAGTGCTGCGCCCATACAGGGTCGAAGTAACTATGGCTACACCTTC.

This clonotype was observed many times. The V call is TRBV28, the J call TRBJ1-1; possibly TRBD1 for D (5 bases). V lost 4 bases and J lost 0, with 9 bases in between. CDR1 is MDHEN, CDR2 SYDVKM, per germline. The CDR3 totals 14 residues. The CDR3 is CASSSGPMNTEAFF. In DNA, the CDR3 is TGTGCCAGCAGTTCGGGACCGATGAACACTGAAGCTTTCTTT.

This clonotype was detected ten times or more. The V call is TRBV19, the J call TRBJ1-5; no clear D. Trimming shortened V by 3 bases and J by 4 bases, and 13 bases separated the two germline ends. The V gene's germline CDR1 is LNHDA and CDR2 SQIVND (reference sequence). The CDR3 runs to 15 residues. This chain's CDR3 is CASSIRGVGNQPQHF. DNA for the CDR3: TGTGCCAGTAGTATCCGTGGTGTGGGAAATCAGCCCCAGCATTTT.

The J gene is TRBJ2-3, the V gene TRBV7-9; 14 bases map to TRBD2. The CDR3 is made up of 19 amino acids. Germline loops: CDR1 SEHNR, CDR2 FQNEAQ (reference sequence). J was trimmed by 4 bases and V by 5 bases; bases with no gene match: 14. DNA for the CDR3: TGTGCCAGCAGCCCTCCGCCGGGACTAGCGGGGGAGAGCGCAGATACGCAGTATTTT. Translating it yields CASSPPPGLAGESADTQYF.

The sample holds many counts of this clonotype. The rearrangement uses TRBV28 and TRBJ1-5; 7 bases are shared with TRBD1. Germline-derived CDR1 and CDR2 are MDHEN and SYDVKM. The CDR3 is 13 amino acids. V was pared by 6 bases and J by 9 bases, with 8 bases of the junction left unmatched. The CDR3 protein is CASSTRGGRPQHF. The CDR3 DNA reads TGTGCCAGCAGCACCAGGGGGGGACGGCCCCAGCATTTT.

J is TRBJ1-4 and V is TRBV25-1, with 9 bases identical to TRBD1. J lost 7 bases, V lost 5 bases, and 8 bases had no gene match. This CDR3 is 15 amino acids long. The germline gives CDR1 MGHDK, CDR2 SYGVNS. In DNA, the CDR3 is TGTGCCAGCAGTTTCGGGACAGGGAGGACTGAAAAACTGTTTTTT. As protein: CASSFGTGRTEKLFF.

This clonotype has ten or more counts. The V gene is TRBV7-9, the J gene TRBJ2-7; D perhaps matches TRBD2 (6 bases). The germline gives CDR1 SEHNR, CDR2 FQNEAQ (reference sequence). The CDR3 spans 12 residues. Trimming removed 11 bases at V and 5 bases at J, with 16 bases between. CDR3 DNA: TGTGCCCCCTCCCCCGGGGGACACGAGCAGTACTTC. This sequence encodes CAPSPGGHEQYF. Together with reference TRBV7-9 and TRBJ2-7, the CDR3 gives the full variable domain: DTGVSQNPRHKITKRGQNVTFRCDPISEHNRLYWYRQTLGQGPEFLTYFQNEAQLEKSRLLSDRFSAERPKGSFSTLEIQRTEQGDSAMYLCAPSPGGHEQYFGPGTRLTVT.

This chain links TRBV6-2 or TRBV6-3 with TRBJ1-1, with no clear D. This CDR3 comprises 13 residues. Germline-derived CDR1 and CDR2 are MNHEY and SVGEGT. The ends were cut back, 6 bases at V and 5 bases at J, with 13 bases in the middle. CDR3: CASSYTPGTEAFF. The CDR3 DNA reads TGTGCCAGCAGCTATACACCTGGGACTGAAGCTTTCTTT.

This clonotype was seen repeatedly, ten times or more. J is TRBJ2-4 and V is TRBV18, with 9 bases that match TRBD1. CDR1 is KGHSH and CDR2 is LQKENI in the germline V gene. V gave up 2 bases and J gave up 7 bases; unmatched junction bases: 9. The CDR3 loop spans 16 amino acids. This CDR3 is CASSPFTGGAINIQYF. For the CDR3, the DNA is TGTGCCAGCTCACCATTTACAGGGGGCGCAATCAACATTCAGTACTTC.

V is TRBV20-1 and J is TRBJ2-7; possibly TRBD2 for D (6 bases). This CDR3 is 16 amino acids long. Germline values: CDR1 DFQATT, CDR2 SNEGSKA (reference sequence). Deletions cut 0 bases from V and 2 bases from J, with 17 bases between. The CDR3 nucleotides are TGCAGTGCTAGAGATGTAGGCGGGGACGCCACCTACGAGCAGTACTTC. Amino acid sequence: CSARDVGGDATYEQYF.

This clonotype was seen a handful of times. The V call is TRBV6-4, the J call TRBJ1-5, with no clear D. This CDR3 region has 13 residues. V lost 3 bases, J lost 6 bases, and 9 bases lay in between. Germline assignment: CDR1 MRHNA and CDR2 SNTAGT. CDR3 residues: CASSESGSQPQHF. CDR3 DNA: TGTGCCAGCAGTGAAAGTGGGAGTCAGCCCCAGCATTTT.

This sequence joins TRBV12-3 or TRBV12-4 and TRBJ1-2, with 8 bases matching TRBD1. V dropped 7 bases and J dropped 5; count of bases not matched to a gene: 12. The length of the CDR3 is 15 residues. CDR3 protein: CASTTAGQGEYGYTF. The CDR3 DNA follows: TGTGCCAGCACCACAGCCGGACAGGGAGAGTATGGCTACACCTTC.

This clonotype was seen at least ten times. The gene calls are TRBV5-1 and TRBJ2-7, with 7 bases matching TRBD2. V shed 3 bases, J shed 1 base, and the junction held 7 bases outside the gene matches. The CDR3 is 15 residues long. Germline V gene data show CDR1 as SGHRS and CDR2 as YFSETQ. For the CDR3, the DNA is TGCGCCAGCAGCTCCGACGGGGGACTATCCTACGAGCAGTACTTC. It encodes CASSSDGGLSYEQYF.

This clonotype was seen ten or more times. The chain recombines TRBV19 with TRBJ1-2; D is uncertain. This CDR3 comprises 13 residues. Germline V CDR1 and CDR2: LNHDA, SQIVND (reference sequence). V dropped 5 bases and J dropped 0 bases, with 7 bases sitting between them. The CDR3 protein is CASSWAPNYGYTF. In DNA form, the CDR3 reads TGTGCCAGTAGTTGGGCGCCTAACTATGGCTACACCTTC.

This clonotype has at least ten counts. The chain employs TRBV6-2 or TRBV6-3 and TRBJ2-3; 8 bases fit TRBD2. CDR3 length: 15 amino acids. Germline lookup yields CDR1 MNHEY and CDR2 SVGEGT. J lost 0 bases, V lost 7 bases, and 6 bases had no gene match. The CDR3 here is CASNREGISTDTQYF. The CDR3 nucleotides are TGTGCCAGCAATCGGGAGGGTATTAGCACAGATACGCAGTATTTT.

This rearrangement joins TRBV12-3 or TRBV12-4 to TRBJ1-3; D remains unclear. Deletions cut 2 bases from V and 0 bases from J, with 11 bases between. The CDR3 runs 16 residues. The CDR3 reads CASSLQPVGSGNTIYF. The CDR3 coding sequence is TGTGCCAGCAGTTTACAGCCGGTAGGCTCTGGAAACACCATATATTTT.

As regards this clonotype: A much more abundant neighbour one base away suggests this may be a read error. A read error is likely, as this CDR3 ends without the conserved phenylalanine or tryptophan. The V and J genes are TRBV29-1 and TRBJ2-7; possible D gene TRBD2, 6 bases. The CDR3 sequence is 15 residues long. V was cut by 2 bases and J by 0 bases, with 14 bases left in between. CDR1 and CDR2 from the germline V gene are SQVTM and ANQGSEA. The CDR3 protein is CSVEKRERSSYEQYL. DNA for the CDR3: TGCAGCGTTGAAAAACGGGAGAGGAGCTCCTACGAGCAGTACCTC.

There are a few counts of this clonotype. The V call is TRBV12-5, the J call TRBJ2-7, with TRBD2 matching over 10 bases. In germline, CDR1 is LGHNT, CDR2 FRNRAP. J gave up 5 bases and V 7 bases, and 5 bases lay outside the gene matches. This CDR3 has 13 residues. The CDR3 reads CASALAGAHEQYF. For the CDR3, the DNA is TGTGCTAGTGCCCTAGCGGGAGCCCACGAGCAGTACTTC.